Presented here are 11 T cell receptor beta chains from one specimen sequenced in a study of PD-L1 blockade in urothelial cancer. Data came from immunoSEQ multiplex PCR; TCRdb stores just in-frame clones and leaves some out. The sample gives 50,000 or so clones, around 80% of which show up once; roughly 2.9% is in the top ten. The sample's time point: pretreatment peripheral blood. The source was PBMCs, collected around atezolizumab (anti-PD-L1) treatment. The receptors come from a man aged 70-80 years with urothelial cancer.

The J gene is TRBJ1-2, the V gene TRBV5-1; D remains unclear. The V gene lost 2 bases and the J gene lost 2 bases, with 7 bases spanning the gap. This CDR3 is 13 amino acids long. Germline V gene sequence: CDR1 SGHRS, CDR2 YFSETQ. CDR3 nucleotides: TGCGCCAGCAGCTTTGAGGCCAACTATGGCTACACCTTC. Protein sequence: CASSFEANYGYTF.

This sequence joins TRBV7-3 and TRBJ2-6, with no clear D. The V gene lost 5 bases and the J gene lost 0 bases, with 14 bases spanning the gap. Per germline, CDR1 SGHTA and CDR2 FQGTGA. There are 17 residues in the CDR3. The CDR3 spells CASSPVPTFSGANVLTF. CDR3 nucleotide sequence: TGTGCCAGCAGCCCTGTGCCCACTTTCTCTGGGGCCAACGTCCTGACTTTC.

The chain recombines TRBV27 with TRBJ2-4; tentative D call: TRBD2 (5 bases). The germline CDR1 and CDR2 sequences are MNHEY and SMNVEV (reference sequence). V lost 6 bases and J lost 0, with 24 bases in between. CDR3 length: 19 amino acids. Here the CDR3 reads CASSSNQPGGLLAKNIQYF. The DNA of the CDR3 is TGTGCCAGCAGCTCAAACCAGCCCGGAGGTTTGTTAGCCAAAAACATTCAGTACTTC.

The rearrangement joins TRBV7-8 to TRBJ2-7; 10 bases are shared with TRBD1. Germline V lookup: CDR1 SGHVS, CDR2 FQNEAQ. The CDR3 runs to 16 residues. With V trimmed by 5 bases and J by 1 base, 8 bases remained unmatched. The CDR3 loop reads CASSHVPDRGSYEQYF. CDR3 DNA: TGTGCCAGCAGCCACGTACCGGACAGGGGGTCCTACGAGCAGTACTTC.

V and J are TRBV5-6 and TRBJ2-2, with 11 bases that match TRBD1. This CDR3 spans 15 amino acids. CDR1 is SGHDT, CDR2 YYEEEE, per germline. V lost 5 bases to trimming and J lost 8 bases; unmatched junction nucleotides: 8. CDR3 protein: CASSSGTGGSGELFF. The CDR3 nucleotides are TGTGCCAGCAGTTCCGGGACAGGGGGTTCGGGGGAGCTGTTTTTT.

CDR3 residues: CASSVVTGGQETQYF. The CDR3 bases are TGTGCCAGCAGCGTAGTAACAGGGGGTCAAGAGACCCAGTACTTC. The rearrangement links TRBV9 to TRBJ2-5; 8 bases fit TRBD1. This CDR3 contains 15 residues. J was trimmed by 2 bases and V by 0 bases; bases with no gene match: 3. Germline V lookup: CDR1 SGDLS, CDR2 YYNGEE. The whole variable domain, filled in from reference TRBV9 and TRBJ2-5, reads DSGVTQTPKHLITATGQRVTLRCSPRSGDLSVYWYQQSLDQGLQFLIQYYNGEERAKGNILERFSAQQFPDLHSELNLSSLELGDSALYFCASSVVTGGQETQYFGPGTRLLVL.

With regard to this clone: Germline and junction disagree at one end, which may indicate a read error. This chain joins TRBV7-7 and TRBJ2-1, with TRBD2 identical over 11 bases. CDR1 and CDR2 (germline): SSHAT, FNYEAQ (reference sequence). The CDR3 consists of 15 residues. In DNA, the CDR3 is TGTGCCAGCAGCGGGGGACTAGCGGCCTACGATGAGCAGTTCTTC. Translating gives CASSGGLAAYDEQFF.

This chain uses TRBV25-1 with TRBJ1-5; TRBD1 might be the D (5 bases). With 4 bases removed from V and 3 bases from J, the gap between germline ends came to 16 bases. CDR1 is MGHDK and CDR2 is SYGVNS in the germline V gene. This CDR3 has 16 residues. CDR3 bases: TGTGCCAGCAGTGGGGGGGTAGGGCGTAACAATCAGCCCCAGCATTTT. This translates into CASSGGVGRNNQPQHF.

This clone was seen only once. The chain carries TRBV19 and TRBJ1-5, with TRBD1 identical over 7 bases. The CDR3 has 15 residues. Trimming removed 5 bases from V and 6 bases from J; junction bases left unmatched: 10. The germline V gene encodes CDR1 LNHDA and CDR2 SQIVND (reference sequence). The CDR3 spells CASSLSGGSGQPQHF. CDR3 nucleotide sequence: TGTGCCAGTAGTCTGTCAGGGGGTTCGGGTCAGCCCCAGCATTTT.

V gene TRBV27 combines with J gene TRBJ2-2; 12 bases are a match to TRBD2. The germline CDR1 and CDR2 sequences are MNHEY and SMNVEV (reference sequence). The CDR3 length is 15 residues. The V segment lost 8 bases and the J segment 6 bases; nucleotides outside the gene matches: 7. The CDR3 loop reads CASSRTSGMAGELFF. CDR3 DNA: TGTGCCAGCTCACGGACTAGCGGGATGGCCGGGGAGCTGTTTTTT.

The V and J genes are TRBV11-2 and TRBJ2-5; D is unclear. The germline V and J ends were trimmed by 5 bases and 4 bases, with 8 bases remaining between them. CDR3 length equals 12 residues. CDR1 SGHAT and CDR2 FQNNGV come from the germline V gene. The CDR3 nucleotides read TGTGCCAGCAGCACTCATCTAGAGACCCAGTACTTC. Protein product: CASSTHLETQYF.